Included here is one T cell receptor beta chain sequence, with context. The entry originates in a study of cytomegalovirus exposure and HLA in healthy donors. PCR was performed using 60 Vbeta and 13 Jbeta primers. In the original analysis: A later analysis tallied some 84 million unique TCR beta chains, around 12 million of them shared. Here immunoSEQ multiplex PCR was the method, and the copy in TCRdb shows in-frame clones only, minus some. That table supplies the V and J calls and clone size; D and trimming were determined from the DNA. Of about 160,000 clones listed, roughly 80% are singletons. This clonotype was obtained from a woman between 50 and 59 years old in good health and CMV-seronegative. Material for sequencing was PBMCs.

CDR3 DNA sequence: TGTGCCACCAGCGCCCGGGACAGCATCCCAGATACGCAGTATTTT. Amino acids: CATSARDSIPDTQYF. V gene TRBV15 combines with J gene TRBJ2-3; 7 bases are shared with TRBD1. V dropped 5 bases and J dropped 4; count of bases not matched to a gene: 9. This CDR3 is 15 amino acids long. In germline, CDR1 is LNHNV, CDR2 YYDKDF (reference sequence).